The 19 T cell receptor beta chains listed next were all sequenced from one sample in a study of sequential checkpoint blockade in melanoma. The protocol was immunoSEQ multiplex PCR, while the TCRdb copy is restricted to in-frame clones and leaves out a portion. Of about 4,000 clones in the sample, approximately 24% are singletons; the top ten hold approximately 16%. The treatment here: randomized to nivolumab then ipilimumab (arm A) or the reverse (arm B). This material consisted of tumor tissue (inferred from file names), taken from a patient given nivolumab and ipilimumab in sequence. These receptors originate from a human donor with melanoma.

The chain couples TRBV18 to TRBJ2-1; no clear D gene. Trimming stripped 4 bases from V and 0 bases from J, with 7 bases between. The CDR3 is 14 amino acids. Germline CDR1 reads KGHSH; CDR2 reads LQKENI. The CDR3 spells CASSRSRSYNEQFF. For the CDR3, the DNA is TGTGCCAGCTCACGTTCCCGCTCCTACAATGAGCAGTTCTTC.

CDR3 amino acids: CASSPSRQASYEQYF. Written as DNA, the CDR3 is TGTGCCAGCTCACCATCGAGACAGGCGTCCTACGAGCAGTACTTC. J is TRBJ2-7 and V is TRBV18; maybe TRBD1 (6 bases). Per the germline V gene, CDR1 is KGHSH and CDR2 is LQKENI. This CDR3 comprises 15 residues. V lost 2 bases and J lost 1, with 12 bases in between.

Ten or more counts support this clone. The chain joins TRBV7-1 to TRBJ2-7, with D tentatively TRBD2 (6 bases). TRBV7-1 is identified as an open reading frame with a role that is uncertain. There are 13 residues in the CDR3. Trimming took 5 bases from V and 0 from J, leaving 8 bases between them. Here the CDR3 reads CASSQTSSYEQYF. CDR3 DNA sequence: TGTGCCAGCAGCCAGACTAGCTCCTACGAGCAGTACTTC.

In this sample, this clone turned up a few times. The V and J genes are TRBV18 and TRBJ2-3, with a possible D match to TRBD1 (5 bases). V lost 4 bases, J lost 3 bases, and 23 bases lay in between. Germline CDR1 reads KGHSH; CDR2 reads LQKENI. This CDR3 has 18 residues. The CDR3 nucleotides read TGTGCCAGCTCACGCATGTTGCCAGGACACACCAGGACAGATACGCAGTATTTT. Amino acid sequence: CASSRMLPGHTRTDTQYF.

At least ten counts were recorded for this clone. CDR3 sequence reads: CASSPREGDNEQFF. CDR3 in DNA: TGTGCCAGCAGCCCCCGGGAAGGGGACAATGAGCAGTTCTTC. The V and J genes are TRBV11-3 and TRBJ2-1; either TRBD1 or TRBD2 may supply D (5 bases each). The CDR3 extends over 14 amino acids. CDR1 and CDR2 (germline): SGHNT, YENEEA. V lost 5 bases to trimming and J lost 5 bases, with 13 bases between them.

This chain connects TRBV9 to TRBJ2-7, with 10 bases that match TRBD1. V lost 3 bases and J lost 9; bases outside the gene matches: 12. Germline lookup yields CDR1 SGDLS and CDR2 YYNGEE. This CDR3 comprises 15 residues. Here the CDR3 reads CASSAGTGDYGGQYF. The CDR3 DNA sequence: TGTGCCAGCAGCGCTGGGACAGGGGACTATGGGGGGCAGTACTTC.

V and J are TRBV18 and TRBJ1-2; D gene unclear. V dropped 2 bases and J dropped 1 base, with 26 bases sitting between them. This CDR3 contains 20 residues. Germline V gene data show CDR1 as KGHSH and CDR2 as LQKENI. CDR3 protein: CASSPGMSFLDTFFNYGYTF. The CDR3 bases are TGTGCCAGCTCACCAGGCATGTCCTTCCTTGACACGTTCTTTAACTATGGCTACACCTTC.

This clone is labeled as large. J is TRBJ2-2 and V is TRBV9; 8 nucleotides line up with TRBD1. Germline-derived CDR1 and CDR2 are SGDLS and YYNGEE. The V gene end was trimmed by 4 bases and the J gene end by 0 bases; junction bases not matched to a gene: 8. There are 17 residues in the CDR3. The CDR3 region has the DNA TGTGCCAGCAGCACACATTCAGGGGGCGCGAACACCGGGGAGCTGTTTTTT. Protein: CASSTHSGGANTGELFF.

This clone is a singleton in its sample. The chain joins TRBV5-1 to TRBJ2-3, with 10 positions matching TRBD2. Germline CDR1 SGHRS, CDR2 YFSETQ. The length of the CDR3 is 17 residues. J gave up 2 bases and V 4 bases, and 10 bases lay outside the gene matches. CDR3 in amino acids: CASSRSHLAGVTDTQYF. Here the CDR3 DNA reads TGCGCCAGCAGCAGGTCCCACCTAGCGGGGGTCACAGATACGCAGTATTTT.

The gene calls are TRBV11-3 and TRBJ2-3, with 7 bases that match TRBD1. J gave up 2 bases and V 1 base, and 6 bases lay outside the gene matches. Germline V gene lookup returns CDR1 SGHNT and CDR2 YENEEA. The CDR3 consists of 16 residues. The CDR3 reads CASSLGYRGSTDTQYF. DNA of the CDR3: TGTGCCAGCAGCTTAGGTTACAGGGGTTCCACAGATACGCAGTATTTT.

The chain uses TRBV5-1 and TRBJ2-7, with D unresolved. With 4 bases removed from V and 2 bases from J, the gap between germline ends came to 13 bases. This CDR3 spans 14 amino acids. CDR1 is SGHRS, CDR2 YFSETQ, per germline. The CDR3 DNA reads TGCGCCAGCAGCGTTTGGGCAGAGACCTACGAGCAGTACTTC. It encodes CASSVWAETYEQYF.

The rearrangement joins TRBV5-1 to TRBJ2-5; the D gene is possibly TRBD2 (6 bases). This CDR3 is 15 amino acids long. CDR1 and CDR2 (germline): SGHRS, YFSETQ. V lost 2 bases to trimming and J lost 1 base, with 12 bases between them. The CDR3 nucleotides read TGCGCCAGCAGCTTAGGAGGGGTACTCCAAGAGACCCAGTACTTC. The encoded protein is CASSLGGVLQETQYF.

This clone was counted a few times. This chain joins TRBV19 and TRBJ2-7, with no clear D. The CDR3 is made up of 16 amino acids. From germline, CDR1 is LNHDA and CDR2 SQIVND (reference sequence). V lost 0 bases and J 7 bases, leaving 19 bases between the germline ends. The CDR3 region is CASSIDLFIQVWEQYF. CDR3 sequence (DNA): TGTGCCAGTAGTATAGATCTATTTATCCAGGTCTGGGAGCAGTACTTC.

CDR3 in DNA: TGTGCCAGCAGCGTAGACAGCGGGGGGTACAATGAGCAGTTCTTC. Amino acid sequence: CASSVDSGGYNEQFF. The chain links TRBV9 to TRBJ2-1; TRBD2 matches 9 bases. V was clipped by 0 bases and J by 4 bases; unmatched bases: 2. The germline V gene has CDR1 SGDLS and CDR2 YYNGEE. The CDR3 sequence is 15 residues long.

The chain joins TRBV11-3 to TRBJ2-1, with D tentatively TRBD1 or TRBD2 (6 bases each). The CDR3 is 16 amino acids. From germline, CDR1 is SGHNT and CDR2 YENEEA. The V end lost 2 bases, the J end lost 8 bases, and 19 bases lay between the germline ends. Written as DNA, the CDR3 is TGTGCCAGCAGCTTACTTCCCGGGGGCGGACACTATGAGCAGTTCTTC. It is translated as CASSLLPGGGHYEQFF.

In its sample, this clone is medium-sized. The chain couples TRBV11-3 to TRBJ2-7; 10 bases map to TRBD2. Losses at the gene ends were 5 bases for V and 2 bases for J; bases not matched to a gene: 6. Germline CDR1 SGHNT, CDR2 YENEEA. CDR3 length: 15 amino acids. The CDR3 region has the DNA TGTGCCAGCAGCCACATAGCGGGGGGAACCTACGAGCAGTACTTC. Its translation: CASSHIAGGTYEQYF.

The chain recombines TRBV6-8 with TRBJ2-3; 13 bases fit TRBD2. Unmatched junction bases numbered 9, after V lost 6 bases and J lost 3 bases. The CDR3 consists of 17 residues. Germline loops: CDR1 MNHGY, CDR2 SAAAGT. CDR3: CASSSTSGGPKTDTQYF. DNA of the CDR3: TGTGCCAGCAGCTCGACTAGCGGGGGGCCCAAGACAGATACGCAGTATTTT.

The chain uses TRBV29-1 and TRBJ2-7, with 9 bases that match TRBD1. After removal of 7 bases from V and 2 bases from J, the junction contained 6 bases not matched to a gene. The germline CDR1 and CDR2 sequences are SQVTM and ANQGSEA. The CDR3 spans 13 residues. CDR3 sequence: CSARGTGTYEQYF. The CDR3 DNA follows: TGCAGCGCCCGAGGGACAGGGACCTACGAGCAGTACTTC.

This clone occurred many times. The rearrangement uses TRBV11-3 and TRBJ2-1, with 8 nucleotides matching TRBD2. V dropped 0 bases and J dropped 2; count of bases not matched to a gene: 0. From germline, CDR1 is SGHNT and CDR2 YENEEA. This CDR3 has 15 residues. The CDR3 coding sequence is TGTGCCAGCAGCTTAGAGACTAGCGCCTACAATGAGCAGTTCTTC. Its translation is CASSLETSAYNEQFF.